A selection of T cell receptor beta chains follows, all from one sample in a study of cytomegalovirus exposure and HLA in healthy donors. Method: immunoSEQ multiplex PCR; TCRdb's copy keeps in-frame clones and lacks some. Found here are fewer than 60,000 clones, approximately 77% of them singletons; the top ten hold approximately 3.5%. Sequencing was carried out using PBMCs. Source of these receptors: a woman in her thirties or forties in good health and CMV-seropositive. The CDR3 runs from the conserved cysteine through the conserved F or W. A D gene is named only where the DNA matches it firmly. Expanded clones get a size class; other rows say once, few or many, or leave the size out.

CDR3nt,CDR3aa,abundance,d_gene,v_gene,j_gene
TGTGCCTGGAATCGACAGAATAATTCACCCCTCCACTTT,CAWNRQNNSPLHF,NA,NA,TRBV30,TRBJ1-6
TGTGCCAGCACCCCGACAGGGGGGAGAAAAAAACTGTTTTTT,CASTPTGGRKKLFF,NA,TRBD1,TRBV6-1,TRBJ1-4
TGTGCCAGCAGCGCCGGAATCGGGACAGGGGGTTACAATGAGCAGTTCTTC,CASSAGIGTGGYNEQFF,NA,TRBD1,TRBV9,TRBJ2-1
TGTGCCAGCAGGAGGGACAGTCAGCCCCAGCATTTT,CASRRDSQPQHF,NA,TRBD1,TRBV6-6,TRBJ1-5
TGTGCCAGCAGGGACATTGGACAGGGTGTTCAGTACTTC,CASRDIGQGVQYF,NA,TRBD1,TRBV2,TRBJ2-4
TGTGCCAGCAGTCAGGACAGGAACTACGAGCAGTACTTC,CASSQDRNYEQYF,NA,TRBD1,TRBV6-5,TRBJ2-7
TGTGCCAGCAGCTATAGCGGGGGGGAAGGCACAGATACGCAGTATTTT,CASSYSGGEGTDTQYF,NA,TRBD2,TRBV5-4,TRBJ2-3
TGTGCCAGCAGCCAAGAATCACAGCGGTTCTACAATGAGCAGTTCTTC,CASSQESQRFYNEQFF,once,NA,TRBV4-2,TRBJ2-1
TGCGCCAGCAGCTTATCGGTTTTCTCGAGCTACACCTTC,CASSLSVFSSYTF,NA,NA,TRBV5-1,TRBJ1-2
TGTGCCAGCAGTCCAATCCCGGGACAGTCAAGATCACCCCTCCACTTT,CASSPIPGQSRSPLHF,NA,TRBD1,TRBV27,TRBJ1-6